These 18 T cell receptor beta chains came from one sample sequenced in a study of T cell responses to AZD1222 COVID-19 vaccine. Generated by immunoSEQ multiplex PCR, the TCRdb table keeps only in-frame clones and is missing some. This sample carries over 60,000 clones, approximately 90% of them seen once, and the ten largest clones take about 5%. The specimen was peripheral blood, collected 28 days after the second dose of the MenACWY control vaccine. These TCRs come from an adult who received the MenACWY meningococcal vaccine as a control.

V usage is TRBV18 and J usage is TRBJ2-7, with 9 bases aligning to TRBD1. Looked up from germline, CDR1 is KGHSH and CDR2 is LQKENI. The CDR3 length is 14 residues. J gave up 1 base and V 6 bases, and 4 bases lay outside the gene matches. The CDR3: CASSAGTGSYEQYF. The DNA of the CDR3 is TGTGCCAGCTCTGCCGGGACAGGGTCCTACGAGCAGTACTTC.

The V and J genes are TRBV30 and TRBJ1-2; D uncertain. V lost 0 bases, J lost 4 bases, and 6 bases lay in between. The CDR3 runs 12 residues. Germline V gene lookup returns CDR1 GTSNPN and CDR2 SVGIG (reference sequence). The CDR3 DNA reads TGTGCCTGGAGTGTATCACCCTATGGCTACACCTTC. This codes for CAWSVSPYGYTF.

The CDR3: CASSGTANSPLHF. CDR3 nucleotides: TGTGCCTCGTCAGGGACAGCTAATTCACCCCTCCACTTT. The chain has TRBV19 and TRBJ1-6; 7 bases agree with TRBD1. Germline trimming cut 11 bases from V and 6 bases from J; bases unmatched to any gene: 7. The CDR3 consists of 13 residues. CDR1 LNHDA and CDR2 SQIVND come from the germline V gene (reference sequence). The complete variable domain, with remaining parts taken from reference TRBV19 and TRBJ1-6, reads DGGITQSPKYLFRKEGQNVTLSCEQNLNHDAMYWYRQDPGQGLRLIYYSQIVNDFQKGDIAEGYSVSREKKESFPLTVTSAQKNPTAFYLCASSGTANSPLHFGNGTRLTVT.

The chain employs TRBV18 and TRBJ1-1; D is possibly TRBD1 (5 bases). This CDR3 spans 14 amino acids. Germline CDR1 and CDR2: KGHSH and LQKENI. The V gene lost 4 bases and the J gene lost 3 bases, with 12 bases spanning the gap. This chain's CDR3 is CASSLSGVYTEAFF. The CDR3, as DNA: TGTGCCAGCTCACTTTCGGGGGTGTACACTGAAGCTTTCTTT.

This rearrangement joins TRBV30 to TRBJ2-7; D unresolved. The CDR3 loop spans 11 amino acids. Germline V CDR1 and CDR2: GTSNPN, SVGIG (reference sequence). Deletions cut 1 base from V and 4 bases from J, with 5 bases between. This CDR3 reads CAWSARYEQYF. For the CDR3, the DNA is TGTGCCTGGAGTGCCCGATACGAGCAGTACTTC.

The chain combines TRBV24-1 with TRBJ2-5; 8 positions agree with TRBD2. The CDR3 is made up of 14 amino acids. In germline, CDR1 is KGHDR, CDR2 SFDVKD. V shed 8 bases and J 1 base; nucleotides not matched to a gene: 5. CDR3 nucleotide sequence: TGTGCCACCAAGGGTAGCGGGGCCCAAGAGACCCAGTACTTC. It yields the protein CATKGSGAQETQYF.

The V call is TRBV28, the J call TRBJ2-7, with TRBD1 identical over 7 bases. The junction had 8 bases not matched to a gene; V was cut back by 3 bases and J by 3 bases. The germline CDR1 and CDR2 sequences are MDHEN and SYDVKM. The CDR3 has 15 residues. The CDR3 spells CASSLAGTVHYEQYF. The CDR3 nucleotides read TGTGCCAGCAGTTTGGCCGGGACAGTCCACTACGAGCAGTACTTC.

The rearrangement uses TRBV2 and TRBJ1-5; D not certain. Germline CDR1 is SNHLY and CDR2 is FYNNEI. Deletions cut 7 bases from V and 4 bases from J, with 11 bases between. This CDR3 comprises 13 residues. The chain's CDR3 is CASNLALNQPQHF. In DNA form, the CDR3 reads TGTGCCAGCAATTTAGCCTTAAATCAGCCCCAGCATTTT.

This clone occurred once. The chain couples TRBV5-1 to TRBJ2-2, with TRBD2 matching over 10 bases. Germline CDR1 reads SGHRS; CDR2 reads YFSETQ. The CDR3 length is 15 residues. After removal of 0 bases from V and 4 bases from J, the junction contained 0 bases not matched to a gene. The CDR3 coding sequence is TGCGCCAGCAGCTTGGAGCGGGAGGGCACCGGGGAGCTGTTTTTT. It codes for CASSLEREGTGELFF.

V usage is TRBV6-1 and J usage is TRBJ2-3; unclear D gene. The CDR3 runs 16 residues. V was trimmed by 3 bases and J by 3 bases, leaving 16 bases between them. Germline V gene data show CDR1 as MNHNS and CDR2 as SASEGT. CDR3 coding DNA: TGTGCCAGCAGTGAGGGCCCAGCTCAAGGGACAGATACGCAGTATTTT. It is translated as CASSEGPAQGTDTQYF.

The V and J genes are TRBV27 and TRBJ1-6; 7 nucleotides agree with TRBD1. With V trimmed by 1 base and J by 5 bases, 5 bases remained unmatched. The CDR3 covers 16 residues. The germline gives CDR1 MNHEY, CDR2 SMNVEV (reference sequence). The CDR3 DNA follows: TGTGCCAGCAGTTTATGGGGGGACAGCAATAATTCACCCCTCCACTTT. The encoded protein is CASSLWGDSNNSPLHF.

The chain carries TRBV5-1 and TRBJ2-1, with D tentatively TRBD2 (6 bases). CDR3 size: 16 residues. The germline gives CDR1 SGHRS, CDR2 YFSETQ. V lost 1 base and J 5 bases, leaving 16 bases between the germline ends. CDR3 DNA sequence: TGCGCCAGCAGCTTGTCAGTGGGACTTCAGAACAATGAGCAGTTCTTC. This translates into CASSLSVGLQNNEQFF.

On this clone: The junction differs from germline at one of its ends, possibly a read error. V gene TRBV6-2 or TRBV6-3 combines with J gene TRBJ2-1; a weak D match, TRBD2 (6 bases). Germline V gene lookup returns CDR1 MNHEY and CDR2 SVGEGT. The CDR3 extends over 12 amino acids. DNA for the CDR3: TGTGCCAGCAGTTACGGTACTAGCCTGTTGATCTTC. Its protein is CASSYGTSLLIF.

The rearrangement joins TRBV5-1 to TRBJ1-6; perhaps TRBD1 as D (5 bases). V was clipped by 0 bases and J by 9 bases, with 10 bases between them. CDR1 is SGHRS and CDR2 is YFSETQ in the germline V gene. The CDR3 length is 14 residues. The CDR3 sequence: CASSLVGGVSPLHF. CDR3 nucleotides: TGCGCCAGCAGCTTGGTCGGGGGGGTTTCACCCCTCCACTTT.

The genes are TRBV7-8 and TRBJ2-7; D not resolved. The V end was cut by 3 bases, the J end by 4 bases, with 13 bases between. CDR3 length: 14 amino acids. CDR1 and CDR2 from the germline V gene are SGHVS and FQNEAQ. The CDR3 DNA reads as TGTGCCAGCAGCTTGGGAAACAGTCAATACGAGCAGTACTTC. Amino acid sequence: CASSLGNSQYEQYF.

This clone showed up just a few times. The CDR3 sequence is CASSQGFSGIYEQYF. CDR3 coding DNA: TGCGCCAGCAGCCAGGGGTTTAGCGGGATTTACGAGCAGTACTTC. The chain employs TRBV4-3 and TRBJ2-7; TRBD2 agrees at 8 bases. The CDR3 consists of 15 residues. V lost 3 bases and J lost 4; bases outside the gene matches: 8. The germline V gene has CDR1 LGHNA and CDR2 YSLEER.

The chain recombines TRBV3-1 (or the pseudogene TRBV3-2) with TRBJ1-6; no firm D call. CDR1 LGHDT and CDR2 YNNKEL come from the germline V gene (reference sequence). The germline V and J ends were trimmed by 1 base and 13 bases, with 8 bases remaining between them. CDR3 size: 12 residues. The CDR3 region is CASSQVTGPLHF. CDR3 nucleotides: TGTGCCAGCAGCCAAGTAACGGGCCCCCTCCACTTT.

The chain is built from TRBV2 and TRBJ2-1; possible D gene TRBD1, 5 bases. V was shortened by 8 bases and J by 3 bases, with 14 bases between the two germline ends. The CDR3 sequence is 14 residues long. Looked up from germline, CDR1 is SNHLY and CDR2 is FYNNEI. The CDR3 loop reads CASGARRDYNEQFF. The CDR3, as DNA: TGTGCCAGCGGGGCCCGCAGGGACTACAATGAGCAGTTCTTC.